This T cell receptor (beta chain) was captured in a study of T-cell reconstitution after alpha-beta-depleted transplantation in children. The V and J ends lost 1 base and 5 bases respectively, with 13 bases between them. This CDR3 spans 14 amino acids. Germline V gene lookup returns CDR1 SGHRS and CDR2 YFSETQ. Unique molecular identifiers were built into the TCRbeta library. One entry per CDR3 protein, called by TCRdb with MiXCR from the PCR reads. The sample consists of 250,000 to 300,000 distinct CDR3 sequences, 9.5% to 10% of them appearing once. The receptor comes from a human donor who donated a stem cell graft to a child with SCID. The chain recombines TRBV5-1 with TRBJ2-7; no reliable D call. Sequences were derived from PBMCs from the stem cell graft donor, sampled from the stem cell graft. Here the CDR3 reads CASSLYASFNEQYF. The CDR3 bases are TGCGCCAGCAGCTTGTACGCCAGTTTTAACGAGCAGTACTTC.